This T cell receptor beta chain was obtained from a study of technical replicates of blood from a few donors. Sequencing used immunoSEQ multiplex PCR; TCRdb keeps in-frame clones, though not all of them. The table shows under 90,000 clones, with 85% to 95% occurring only once. V lost 3 bases to trimming and J lost 9 bases, with 18 bases between them. Germline V gene data show CDR1 as SGDLS and CDR2 as YYNGEE. The CDR3 sequence is 14 residues long. Sequenced material: T cells isolated from PBMCs. The rearrangement uses TRBV9 and TRBJ1-2; maybe TRBD1 (6 bases). This receptor was taken from a human donor in good health. The CDR3 DNA is TGTGCCAGCAGCGCGACGACGGCGCAGGGGAGCTACACCTTC. Amino acid sequence: CASSATTAQGSYTF. The entire variable domain, with the rest obtained from reference TRBV9 and TRBJ1-2, is as follows: DSGVTQTPKHLITATGQRVTLRCSPRSGDLSVYWYQQSLDQGLQFLIQYYNGEERAKGNILERFSAQQFPDLHSELNLSSLELGDSALYFCASSATTAQGSYTFGSGTRLTVV.